Below are 13 T cell receptor beta chains sequenced from a single sample in a study of blood T cell repertoires in COVID-19. Produced via immunoSEQ multiplex PCR; TCRdb's table is partial and in-frame only. The sample consists of about 350,000 clones, around nine tenths of them appearing once. Source material: PBMCs or T cells enriched from blood (not recorded which). The receptors originated from a woman aged 25 to 39 who had been exposed to COVID-19.

V and J are TRBV12-3 or TRBV12-4 and TRBJ2-3, with 7 bases fitting TRBD2. Losses at the gene ends were 10 bases for V and 7 bases for J; bases not matched to a gene: 5. The CDR3 contains 11 residues. The CDR3, as DNA: TGTGCCACCTCAGCGGGACATACGCAGTATTTT. Protein product: CATSAGHTQYF.

J is TRBJ2-3 and V is TRBV5-1, with D perhaps TRBD2 (6 bases). Germline V lookup: CDR1 SGHRS, CDR2 YFSETQ. The CDR3 is 17 amino acids. V was clipped by 0 bases and J by 1 base, with 15 bases between them. CDR3 in amino acids: CASSLVRDFQGTDTQYF. The CDR3 nucleotides are TGCGCCAGCAGCTTGGTTCGGGACTTTCAAGGCACAGATACGCAGTATTTT. Full variable domain (remainder filled in from reference TRBV5-1 and TRBJ2-3): KAGVTQTPRYLIKTRGQQVTLSCSPISGHRSVSWYQQTPGQGLQFLFEYFSETQRNKGNFPGRFSGRQFSNSRSEMNVSTLELGDSALYLCASSLVRDFQGTDTQYFGPGTRLTVL.

The V gene is TRBV29-1, the J gene TRBJ1-2, with TRBD1 matching over 7 bases. The CDR3 extends over 9 amino acids. The V gene's germline CDR1 is SQVTM and CDR2 ANQGSEA. V trimming: 7 bases; J trimming: 12 bases; junction bases outside the gene matches: 5. The CDR3 nucleotides read TGCAGCGGTGACAGGGTTAACACCTTC. Protein sequence: CSGDRVNTF.

This chain links TRBV27 with TRBJ2-1, with TRBD2 matching over 12 bases. The CDR3 sequence is 16 residues long. Per germline, CDR1 MNHEY and CDR2 SMNVEV (reference sequence). With 6 bases clipped from V and 8 bases from J, the junction kept 11 bases outside the gene matches. The CDR3 DNA reads TGTGCCAGCAGCCGGACCGGGACTAGCGGGTACGATGAGCAGTTCTTC. It yields the protein CASSRTGTSGYDEQFF.

V and J are TRBV28 and TRBJ1-5, with 8 bases matching TRBD1. Germline assignment: CDR1 MDHEN and CDR2 SYDVKM. V lost 2 bases to trimming and J lost 2 bases; unmatched junction nucleotides: 5. CDR3 length: 16 amino acids. Written as DNA, the CDR3 is TGTGCCAGCAGTTTAAGACAGGGGAGCGGCAATCAGCCCCAGCATTTT. As protein: CASSLRQGSGNQPQHF.

In DNA form, the CDR3 reads TGTGCCAGCAGCTCCTTCCTGGGACTAGCGGGAGAGGGTTCTAGCACAGATACGCAGTATTTT. Its protein is CASSSFLGLAGEGSSTDTQYF. This sequence joins TRBV7-8 and TRBJ2-3; TRBD2 matches 14 bases. Germline CDR1 is SGHVS and CDR2 is FQNEAQ. Trimming removed 4 bases from V and 0 bases from J; junction bases left unmatched: 15. The CDR3 is 21 residues long.

This chain links TRBV5-1 with TRBJ2-7, with D maybe TRBD2 (5 bases). There are 13 residues in the CDR3. In germline, CDR1 is SGHRS, CDR2 YFSETQ. Trimming left V 1 base short and J 5 bases short, with 10 bases between. The CDR3 reads CASSLQSGDEQYF. CDR3 in DNA: TGCGCCAGCAGCTTGCAGTCCGGGGACGAGCAGTACTTC.

This chain joins TRBV5-1 and TRBJ2-3; 10 bases are shared with TRBD2. V lost 4 bases to trimming and J lost 6 bases; unmatched junction nucleotides: 8. This CDR3 contains 15 residues. In germline, CDR1 is SGHRS, CDR2 YFSETQ. The CDR3 loop is CASSQLAGRIDTQYF. The CDR3 DNA is TGCGCCAGCAGCCAACTAGCGGGACGGATTGATACGCAGTATTTT.

V usage is TRBV27 and J usage is TRBJ1-1; D might be TRBD1 (5 bases). This CDR3 comprises 14 residues. V lost 7 bases and J lost 5, with 17 bases in between. The germline V gene has CDR1 MNHEY and CDR2 SMNVEV (reference sequence). CDR3 sequence (DNA): TGTGCCAGCACCCTGCTCGGGGGGGGGACTGAAGCTTTCTTT. Translating gives CASTLLGGGTEAFF.

The chain couples TRBV28 to TRBJ2-2, with TRBD2 matching 9 bases. The V segment lost 1 base and the J segment 6 bases; nucleotides outside the gene matches: 9. Germline loops: CDR1 MDHEN, CDR2 SYDVKM. The CDR3 is 17 amino acids. CDR3 amino acids: CASSLSSGTSRSGELFF. CDR3 sequence (DNA): TGTGCCAGCAGTTTATCCTCAGGGACTAGCCGGTCCGGGGAGCTGTTTTTT.

The V call is TRBV7-2, the J call TRBJ2-2; 8 bases match TRBD1. Germline loops: CDR1 SGHTA, CDR2 FQGNSA. There are 16 residues in the CDR3. The junction had 4 bases not matched to a gene; V was cut back by 1 base and J by 3 bases. The CDR3 DNA sequence: TGTGCCAGCAGCTTAGTGCGACAGGGGCACACCGGGGAGCTGTTTTTT. Translated, it gives CASSLVRQGHTGELFF.

The chain combines TRBV6-1 with TRBJ1-5; D unresolved. V was cut by 3 bases and J by 3 bases, with 18 bases left in between. The germline CDR1 and CDR2 sequences are MNHNS and SASEGT. This CDR3 is 17 amino acids long. The CDR3 DNA is TGTGCCAGCAGTGATCCCACCGGTTCATTTGACAATCAGCCCCAGCATTTT. It yields the protein CASSDPTGSFDNQPQHF.

The gene calls are TRBV2 and TRBJ1-5, with D perhaps TRBD1 (5 bases). The CDR3 runs to 15 residues. Germline CDR1 SNHLY, CDR2 FYNNEI. The V end was cut by 4 bases, the J end by 2 bases, with 12 bases between. CDR3 DNA sequence: TGTGCCAGCAGTGCAGGGCTGCGCCGCAATCAGCCCCAGCATTTT. Its translation is CASSAGLRRNQPQHF.